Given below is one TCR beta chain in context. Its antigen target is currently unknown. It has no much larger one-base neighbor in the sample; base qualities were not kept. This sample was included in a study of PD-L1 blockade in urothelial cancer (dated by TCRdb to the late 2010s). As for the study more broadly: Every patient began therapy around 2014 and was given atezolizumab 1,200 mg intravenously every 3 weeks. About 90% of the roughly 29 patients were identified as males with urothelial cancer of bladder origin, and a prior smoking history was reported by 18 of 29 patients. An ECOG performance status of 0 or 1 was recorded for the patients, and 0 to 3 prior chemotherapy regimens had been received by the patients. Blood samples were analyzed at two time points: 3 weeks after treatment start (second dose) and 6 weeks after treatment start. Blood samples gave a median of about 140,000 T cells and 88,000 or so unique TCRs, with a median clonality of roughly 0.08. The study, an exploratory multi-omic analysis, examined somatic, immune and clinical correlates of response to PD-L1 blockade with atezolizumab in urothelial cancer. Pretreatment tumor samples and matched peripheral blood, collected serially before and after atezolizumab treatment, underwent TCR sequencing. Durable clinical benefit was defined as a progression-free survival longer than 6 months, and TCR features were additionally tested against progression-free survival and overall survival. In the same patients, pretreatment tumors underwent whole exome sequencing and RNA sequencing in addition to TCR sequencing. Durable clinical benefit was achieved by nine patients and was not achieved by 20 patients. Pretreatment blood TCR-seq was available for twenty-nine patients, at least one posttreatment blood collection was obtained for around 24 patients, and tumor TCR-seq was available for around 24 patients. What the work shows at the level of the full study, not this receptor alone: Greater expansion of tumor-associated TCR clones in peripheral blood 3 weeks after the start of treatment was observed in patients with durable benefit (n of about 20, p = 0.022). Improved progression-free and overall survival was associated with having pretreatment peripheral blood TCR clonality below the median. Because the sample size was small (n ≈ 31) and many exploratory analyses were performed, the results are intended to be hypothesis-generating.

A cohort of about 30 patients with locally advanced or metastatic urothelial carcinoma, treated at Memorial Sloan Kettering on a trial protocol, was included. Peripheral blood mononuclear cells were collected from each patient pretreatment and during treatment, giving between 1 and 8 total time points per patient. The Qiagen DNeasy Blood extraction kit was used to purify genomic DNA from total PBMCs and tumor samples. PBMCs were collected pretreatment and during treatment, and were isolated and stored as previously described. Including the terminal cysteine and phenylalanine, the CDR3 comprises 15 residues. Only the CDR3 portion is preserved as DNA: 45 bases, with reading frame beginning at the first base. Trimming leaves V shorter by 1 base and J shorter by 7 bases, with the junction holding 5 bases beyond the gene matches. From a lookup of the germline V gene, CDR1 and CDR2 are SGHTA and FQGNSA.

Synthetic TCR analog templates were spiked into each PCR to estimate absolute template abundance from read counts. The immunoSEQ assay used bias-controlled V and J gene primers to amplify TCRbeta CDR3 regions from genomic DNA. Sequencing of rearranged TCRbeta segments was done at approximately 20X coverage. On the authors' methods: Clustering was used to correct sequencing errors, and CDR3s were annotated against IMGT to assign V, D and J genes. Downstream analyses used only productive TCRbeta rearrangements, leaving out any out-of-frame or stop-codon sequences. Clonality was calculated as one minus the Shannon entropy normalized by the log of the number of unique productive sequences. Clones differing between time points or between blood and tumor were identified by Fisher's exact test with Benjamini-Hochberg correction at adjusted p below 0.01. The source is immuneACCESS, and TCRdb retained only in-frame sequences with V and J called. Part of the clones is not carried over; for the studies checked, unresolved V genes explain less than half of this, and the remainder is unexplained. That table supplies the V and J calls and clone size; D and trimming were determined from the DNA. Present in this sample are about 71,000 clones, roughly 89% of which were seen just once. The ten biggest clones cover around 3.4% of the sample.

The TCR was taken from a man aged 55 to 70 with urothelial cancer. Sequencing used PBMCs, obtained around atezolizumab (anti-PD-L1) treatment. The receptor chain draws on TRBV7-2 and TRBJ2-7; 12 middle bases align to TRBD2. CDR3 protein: CASSLGLAGGQEQYF. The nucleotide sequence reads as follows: TGTGCCAGCAGCTTAGGTCTAGCGGGAGGGCAGGAGCAGTACTTC.